Detailed here is one T cell receptor (beta chain). No antigen is known for it. Libraries were prepared by immunoSEQ multiplex PCR; TCRdb keeps only in-frame clonotypes and omits some of them. The data show fewer than 120,000 clones, about 92% seen once. The data originate from a study of cytomegalovirus exposure and HLA in healthy donors. General study results and limits: Using the classifier, cytomegalovirus status was reportedly diagnosed with high specificity and sensitivity.

Germline assignment: CDR1 LGHNA and CDR2 YNFKEQ. The CDR3 is made up of 15 amino acids. V was clipped by 3 bases and J by 3 bases; unmatched bases: 6. V and J are TRBV4-2 and TRBJ2-3, with 7 positions matching TRBD1. The sequenced material came from PBMCs. This clonotype originated in a woman between 18 and 30 years old in good health and CMV-seronegative. The CDR3 nucleotides are TGTGCCAGCAGCCATAGGGGACAGCTAACAGATACGCAGTATTTT. It specifies CASSHRGQLTDTQYF.